This passage covers 25 T cell receptor beta chains from one sample sequenced in a study of breast tumors, draining lymph nodes, adjacent tissues. Samples came from axillary lymph nodes draining the breast cancer. TCRdb redid the calling of the multiplex PCR reads with MiXCR, one entry per CDR3 protein. Seen here are around 300,000 distinct CDR3 sequences, over 30% observed once, and the top ten hold over 0.95%. The sample consisted of axillary lymph node tissue. The receptors stem from a female donor with breast cancer. Some clones in this sample may be carry-over from other donors' samples.

The rearrangement links TRBV6-6 to TRBJ2-1; 7 positions match TRBD2. The ends lost 0 bases at V and 8 bases at J; junction bases unmatched: 16. CDR1 is MNHNY, CDR2 SVGAGI, per germline (reference sequence). The CDR3 spans 18 residues. The CDR3 nucleotides are TGTGCCAGCAGTTACTCGGGAAGGACTAGGGATGATTCGGATGAGCAGTTCTTC. Its translation is CASSYSGRTRDDSDEQFF.

This clonotype was counted many times. The chain combines TRBV12-3 or TRBV12-4 with TRBJ2-5; 9 bases fit TRBD2. The CDR3 has 14 amino acids. J was trimmed by 4 bases and V by 6 bases; bases with no gene match: 6. This CDR3 reads CASRFSGSGETQYF. CDR3 nucleotide sequence: TGTGCCAGCAGGTTTAGCGGGAGTGGAGAGACCCAGTACTTC.

On this clonotype: A clone one base away is much larger, so this may be a read error. The CDR3 region has the DNA TGCAGTGCTCGTGGGACAGGAGGGGTTCAGTACTTC. This translates into CSARGTGGVQYF. The J gene is TRBJ2-4, the V gene TRBV20-1; 8 bases match TRBD1. The J segment lost 11 bases and the V segment lost 5 bases, leaving 8 bases of the junction unmatched. Germline CDR1 is DFQATT and CDR2 is SNEGSKA (reference sequence). The CDR3 has 12 amino acids.

Concerning this clonotype: This may stem from a read error, because a much larger clone lies one nucleotide away. The chain recombines TRBV20-1 with TRBJ2-7; TRBD2 matches at 7 bases. CDR1 and CDR2 from the germline V gene are DFQATT and SNEGSKA (reference sequence). The length of the CDR3 is 16 residues. Losses at the gene ends were 0 bases for V and 2 bases for J; bases not matched to a gene: 10. The CDR3 DNA follows: TGCAGTGCTAGAGATTTGGGACTAACCAACCCCTACGAGCAGTACTTC. Residues: CSARDLGLTNPYEQYF.

This chain connects TRBV12-3 or TRBV12-4 to TRBJ2-3, with D perhaps matching TRBD2 (7 bases). V was shortened by 5 bases and J by 11 bases, with 26 bases between the two germline ends. CDR3 size: 16 residues. The CDR3 spells CASSRRPGGPHNEQYF. The CDR3 DNA follows: TGTGCCAGCAGTCGCCGACCGGGGGGCCCACACAATGAGCAGTATTTT.

This clonotype has ten or more counts. The chain links TRBV5-1 to TRBJ2-1; D ambiguous. This CDR3 is built from 17 residues. The V end was cut by 0 bases, the J end by 0 bases, with 13 bases between. Looked up from germline, CDR1 is SGHRS and CDR2 is YFSETQ. CDR3 nucleotide sequence: TGCGCCAGCAGCTTGGCTTCCGGGCCCTACTCCTACAATGAGCAGTTCTTC. It encodes CASSLASGPYSYNEQFF.

The chain uses TRBV6-1 and TRBJ2-3; 7 bases agree with TRBD2. With V trimmed by 5 bases and J by 3 bases, 5 bases remained unmatched. CDR1 is MNHNS, CDR2 SASEGT, per germline. The CDR3 totals 14 residues. The CDR3 reads CASSTGGGTDTQYF. The CDR3 DNA reads as TGTGCCAGCAGTACGGGAGGTGGTACAGATACGCAGTATTTT.

This clonotype showed up many times. The rearrangement uses TRBV7-8 and TRBJ2-7; D is undetermined. This CDR3 comprises 13 residues. The ends were cut back, 0 bases at V and 3 bases at J, with 6 bases in the middle. The V gene's germline CDR1 is SGHVS and CDR2 FQNEAQ. CDR3 nucleotides: TGTGCCAGCAGCTTAGCGCCAGTCTACGAGCAGTACTTC. Translating gives CASSLAPVYEQYF.

Concerning this clonotype: A much larger clone lies a single base off, so this may be a read error. The rearrangement joins TRBV12-3 or TRBV12-4 to TRBJ2-7; tentative D call: TRBD2 (5 bases). This CDR3 spans 13 amino acids. The CDR3 is CASSFSRAGERYF. CDR3 DNA: TGTGCCAGCAGTTTTAGTAGGGCGGGCGAGCGGTACTTC.

In this sample, this clonotype turned up many times. The CDR3 nucleotides read TGTGCCAGTAGTATTACTAGCGGTTTCAATGAGCAGTTCTTC. It specifies CASSITSGFNEQFF. V gene TRBV19 combines with J gene TRBJ2-1; 8 bases are a match to TRBD2. CDR1 is LNHDA, CDR2 SQIVND, per germline (reference sequence). This CDR3 contains 14 residues. Germline trimming cut 3 bases from V and 6 bases from J; bases unmatched to any gene: 4.

V is TRBV10-2 and J is TRBJ2-2; TRBD1 is a possible D gene (5 bases). The CDR3 is made up of 16 amino acids. Germline V gene sequence: CDR1 WSHSY, CDR2 SAAADI. Trimming removed 1 base at V and 3 bases at J, with 12 bases between. The CDR3 DNA sequence: TGCGCCAGCAGTGAGTTGGGGCTTTTAGACACCGGGGAGCTGTTTTTT. The encoded protein is CASSELGLLDTGELFF.

This clonotype was observed a handful of times. The V gene is TRBV20-1, the J gene TRBJ2-1; 9 nucleotides match TRBD2. V shed 0 bases, J shed 9 bases, and the junction held 12 bases outside the gene matches. The CDR3 extends over 16 amino acids. From germline, CDR1 is DFQATT and CDR2 SNEGSKA (reference sequence). The CDR3 is CSARDRRLAAVVEQFF. CDR3 bases: TGCAGTGCTAGAGATCGACGACTAGCGGCAGTTGTTGAGCAGTTCTTC.

As concerns this clonotype: A much larger clone differs by one base, so this may be a read error. This chain connects TRBV4-3 to TRBJ2-1; 8 nucleotides match TRBD2. Germline V CDR1 and CDR2: LGHNA, YSLEER. The V and J ends lost 0 bases and 14 bases, in that order; junction bases with no gene match: 6. CDR3 length: 13 amino acids. CDR3 nucleotide sequence: TGCGCCAGCAGCCAAGATCGAACGGGAGGGAAGTTCTTC. Amino acids: CASSQDRTGGKFF.

The rearrangement joins TRBV3-1 to TRBJ1-2; the D is unclear. The germline V gene encodes CDR1 LGHDT and CDR2 YNNKEL (reference sequence). V lost 0 bases and J 4 bases, leaving 6 bases between the germline ends. CDR3 length: 13 amino acids. The CDR3 spells CASSQEPSYGYTF. The CDR3 DNA follows: TGTGCCAGCAGCCAAGAACCTAGCTATGGCTACACCTTC.

This clonotype turned up a few times. With a much larger clone just one base away, this may be a read error. The CDR3 DNA is TGTGCCAGCAGCTTGGGGGACAGTTTAAACTATGGCTACCCCTTC. As protein: CASSLGDSLNYGYPF. This chain connects TRBV7-9 to TRBJ1-2; TRBD1 agrees at 7 bases. From germline, CDR1 is SEHNR and CDR2 FQNEAQ (reference sequence). The CDR3 is 15 amino acids.

The chain employs TRBV6-1 and TRBJ2-1, with 13 bases that match TRBD2. This CDR3 comprises 16 residues. Germline V gene data show CDR1 as MNHNS and CDR2 as SASEGT. V trimming: 2 bases; J trimming: 6 bases; junction bases outside the gene matches: 4. The CDR3 DNA is TGTGCCAGCAGTGAAATAACTAGCGGGAGGGCCAATGAGCAGTTCTTC. Translating gives CASSEITSGRANEQFF.

This clonotype was seen repeatedly, ten times or more. The rearrangement joins TRBV7-8 to TRBJ2-7, with a weak D call TRBD2 (6 bases). V was pared by 5 bases and J by 4 bases, with 15 bases between. The CDR3 runs to 14 residues. Per germline, CDR1 SGHVS and CDR2 FQNEAQ. The CDR3 reads CASSPGTYLYEQYF. CDR3 coding DNA: TGTGCCAGCAGCCCCGGGACTTACCTGTACGAGCAGTACTTC.

As to this clonotype: Since the CDR3 does not end with the conserved phenylalanine or tryptophan, this likely comes from a read error. The V call is TRBV19, the J call TRBJ1-2; tentative D call: TRBD1 (5 bases). Trimming removed 7 bases from V and 2 bases from J, with 17 bases in between. From germline, CDR1 is LNHDA and CDR2 SQIVND (reference sequence). This CDR3 region has 15 residues. CDR3 sequence: CASTRSLGGNYGYTL. The CDR3 coding sequence is TGTGCCAGTACTCGCTCATTGGGGGGAAACTATGGCTACACCCTC.

In this sample, this clonotype turned up many times. The rearrangement joins TRBV12-3 or TRBV12-4 to TRBJ2-2; D remains unclear. CDR3 length: 12 residues. Trimming took 5 bases from V and 5 from J, leaving 6 bases between them. CDR3 sequence: CASSIRTGELFF. The CDR3 DNA sequence: TGTGCCAGCAGTATCCGGACCGGGGAGCTGTTTTTT.

This clonotype has a count of ten or more. The chain has TRBV5-1 and TRBJ2-5, with D maybe TRBD1 (6 bases). The CDR3 spans 14 residues. Germline V gene lookup returns CDR1 SGHRS and CDR2 YFSETQ. Trimming took off 3 bases at V and 5 bases at J, with 14 bases between the two ends. CDR3 nucleotides: TGCGCCAGCAGCTGGGACAAGCAGTTCGAGACCCAGTACTTC. Protein product: CASSWDKQFETQYF.

The table lists this clonotype with many counts. The J gene is TRBJ2-3, the V gene TRBV19; TRBD1 matches at 7 bases. CDR3 size: 16 residues. CDR1 LNHDA and CDR2 SQIVND come from the germline V gene (reference sequence). The junction had 4 bases not matched to a gene; V was cut back by 1 base and J by 0 bases. The CDR3 nucleotides read TGTGCCAGTAGTATAGGACAGGGTAGGAGCACAGATACGCAGTATTTT. Translation gives CASSIGQGRSTDTQYF.

This clonotype occurred many times. V and J are TRBV20-1 and TRBJ2-1; either TRBD1 or TRBD2 may supply D (5 bases each). Germline loops: CDR1 DFQATT, CDR2 SNEGSKA (reference sequence). CDR3 length equals 13 residues. Trimming removed 3 bases from V and 9 bases from J, with 15 bases in between. For the CDR3, the DNA is TGCAGTGCTAGTTCGGTCGGGGCAGGTGAGCAGTTCTTC. It specifies CSASSVGAGEQFF.

This clonotype showed up many times. The V gene is TRBV11-2, the J gene TRBJ2-7; perhaps TRBD1 as D (5 bases). V lost 0 bases and J lost 3, with 15 bases in between. Germline lookup yields CDR1 SGHAT and CDR2 FQNNGV. This CDR3 contains 16 residues. CDR3 protein: CASSLEGSRVLYEQYF. The CDR3 region has the DNA TGTGCCAGCAGCTTAGAAGGATCCAGGGTCCTCTACGAGCAGTACTTC.

This clonotype was picked up a small number of times. This may arise from a read error, as a much more abundant clone is one base away. The chain employs TRBV5-6 and TRBJ1-6; maybe TRBD1 (5 bases). Trimming left V 3 bases short and J 6 bases short, with 10 bases between. CDR3 length: 14 amino acids. Germline lookup yields CDR1 SGHDT and CDR2 YYEEEE. CDR3 amino acids: CASSWGVTNSPLHF. The CDR3 nucleotides read TGTGCCAGCAGCTGGGGGGTGACTAATTCACCCCTCCACTTT.

A note on this clonotype: A much larger clone is a single base away; this may be a read error. The gene calls are TRBV12-3 or TRBV12-4 and TRBJ2-3; no firm D call. This CDR3 spans 12 amino acids. CDR3 amino acids: CASSPGIDTQCF. DNA for the CDR3: TGTGCCAGCAGTCCGGGTATAGATACGCAGTGTTTT.